This T cell receptor beta chain comes out of a study of cytomegalovirus exposure and HLA in healthy donors. The assay was immunoSEQ multiplex PCR, and TCRdb's table has in-frame clones only and misses some. The sample yields about 260,000 clones, about 90% seen once. Germline assignment: CDR1 SEHNR and CDR2 FQNEAQ (reference sequence). V was clipped by 3 bases and J by 3 bases; unmatched bases: 11. The CDR3 extends over 18 amino acids. The TCR originated in a woman aged 25 to 39 in good health and CMV-seronegative. The rearrangement links TRBV7-9 to TRBJ2-5; TRBD2 matches 12 bases. The specimen was PBMCs. The DNA for the CDR3 is TGTGCCAGCAGCTTCCCGCGGGCTAGCGGGAGGGCTGAAGAGACCCAGTACTTC. Translation: CASSFPRASGRAEETQYF.